The clone carrying this TCR beta chain was counted between two and nine times. Under the authors' procedure: By means of reference gene primer amplification, nucleated cell counts were estimated. Using immunoSEQ multiplex PCR, the repertoire was profiled, and TCRdb retains in-frame clones only, with some absent. That table furnishes V, J and clone size, whereas the DNA furnished D and trimming. The sample has fewer than 85,000 clones; about 88% are singletons. This sample is drawn from a study of blood T cell repertoires in COVID-19. Study details: Some COVID-19 samples were acute and others convalescent; all came from the United States, Italy and Spain.

Sequenced input: peripheral blood. The clonotype was recovered from a human donor in a cohort sampled during active COVID-19.

The CDR3 region has the DNA TGTGCCAGCAGGGGACTAGCGGGGTTTGGAGAGACCCAGTACTTC. It encodes CASRGLAGFGETQYF. V usage is TRBV6-5 and J usage is TRBJ2-5, with TRBD2 identical over 13 bases. Trimming removed 6 bases from V and 4 bases from J; junction bases left unmatched: 5. Germline lookup yields CDR1 MNHEY and CDR2 SVGAGI. The CDR3 covers 15 residues.